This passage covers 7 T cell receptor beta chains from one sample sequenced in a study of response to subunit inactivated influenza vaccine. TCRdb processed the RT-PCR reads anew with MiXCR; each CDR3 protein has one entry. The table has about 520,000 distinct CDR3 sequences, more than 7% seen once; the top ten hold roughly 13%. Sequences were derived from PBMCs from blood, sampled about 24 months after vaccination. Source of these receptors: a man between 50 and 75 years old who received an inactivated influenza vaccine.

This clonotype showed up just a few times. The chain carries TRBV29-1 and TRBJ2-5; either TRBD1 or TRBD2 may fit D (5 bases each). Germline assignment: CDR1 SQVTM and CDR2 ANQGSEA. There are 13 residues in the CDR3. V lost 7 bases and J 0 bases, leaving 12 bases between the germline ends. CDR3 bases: TGCAGCGCGAAATGGGGGTACCAAGAGACCCAGTACTTC. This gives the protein CSAKWGYQETQYF. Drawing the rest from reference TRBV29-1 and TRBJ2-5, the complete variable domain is SAVISQKPSRDICQRGTSLTIQCQVDSQVTMMFWYRQQPGQSLTLIATANQGSEATYESGFVIDKFPISRPNLTFSTLTVSNMSPEDSSIYLCSAKWGYQETQYFGPGTRLLVL.

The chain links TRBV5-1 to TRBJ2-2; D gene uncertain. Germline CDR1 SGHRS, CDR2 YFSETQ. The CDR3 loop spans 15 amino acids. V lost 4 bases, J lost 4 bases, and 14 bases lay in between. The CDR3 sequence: CASSVTDPSTGELFF. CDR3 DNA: TGCGCCAGCAGCGTGACGGACCCCTCCACCGGGGAGCTGTTTTTT.

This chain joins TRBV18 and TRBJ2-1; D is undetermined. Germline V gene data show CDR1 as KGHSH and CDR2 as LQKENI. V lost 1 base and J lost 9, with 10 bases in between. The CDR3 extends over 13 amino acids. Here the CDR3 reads CASSPQTMGEQFF. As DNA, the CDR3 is TGTGCCAGCTCACCACAAACGATGGGTGAGCAGTTCTTC.

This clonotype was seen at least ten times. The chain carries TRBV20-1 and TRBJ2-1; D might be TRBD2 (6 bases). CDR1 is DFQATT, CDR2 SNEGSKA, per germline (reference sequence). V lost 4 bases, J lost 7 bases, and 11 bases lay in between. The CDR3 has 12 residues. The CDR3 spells CSATLSGNEQFF. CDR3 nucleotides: TGCAGTGCTACCCTAAGCGGGAATGAGCAGTTCTTC.

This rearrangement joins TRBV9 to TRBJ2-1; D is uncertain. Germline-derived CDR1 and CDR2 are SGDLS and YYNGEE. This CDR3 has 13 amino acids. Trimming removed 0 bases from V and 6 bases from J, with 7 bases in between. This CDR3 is CASSVVSTNEQFF. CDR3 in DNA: TGTGCCAGCAGCGTAGTCTCGACCAATGAGCAGTTCTTC.

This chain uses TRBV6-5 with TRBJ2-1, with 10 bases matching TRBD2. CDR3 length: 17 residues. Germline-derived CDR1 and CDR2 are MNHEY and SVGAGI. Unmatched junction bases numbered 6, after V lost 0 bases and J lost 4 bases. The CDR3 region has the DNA TGTGCCAGCAGTTACTCACTAGCGGGGCCCGTATACAATGAGCAGTTCTTC. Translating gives CASSYSLAGPVYNEQFF.

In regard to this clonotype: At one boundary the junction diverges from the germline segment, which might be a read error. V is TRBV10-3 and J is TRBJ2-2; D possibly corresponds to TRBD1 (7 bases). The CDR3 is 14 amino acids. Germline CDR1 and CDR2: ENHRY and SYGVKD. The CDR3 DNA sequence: TGTGCCTTCAGGGGGGATGTCAGCACCGGGGAGCTGTTTTTT. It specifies CAFRGDVSTGELFF.